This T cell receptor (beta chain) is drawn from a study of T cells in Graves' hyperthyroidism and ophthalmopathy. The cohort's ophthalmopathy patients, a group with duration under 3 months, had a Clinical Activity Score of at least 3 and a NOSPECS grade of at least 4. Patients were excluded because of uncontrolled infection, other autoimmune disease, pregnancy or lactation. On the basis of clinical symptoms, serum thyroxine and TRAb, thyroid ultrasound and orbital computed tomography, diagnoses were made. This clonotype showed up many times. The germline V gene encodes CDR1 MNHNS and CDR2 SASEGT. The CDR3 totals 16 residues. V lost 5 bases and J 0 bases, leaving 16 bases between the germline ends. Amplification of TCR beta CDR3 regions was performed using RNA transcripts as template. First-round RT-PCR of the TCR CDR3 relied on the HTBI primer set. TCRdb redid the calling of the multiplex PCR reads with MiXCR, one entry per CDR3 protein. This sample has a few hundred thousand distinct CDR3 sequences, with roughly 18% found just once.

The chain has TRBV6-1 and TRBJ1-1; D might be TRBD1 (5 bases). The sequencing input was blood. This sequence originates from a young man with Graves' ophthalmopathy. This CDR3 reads CASSSLPSTVNTEAFF. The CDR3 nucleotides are TGTGCCAGCAGTTCCCTCCCCTCGACAGTGAACACTGAAGCTTTCTTT.